Below, 12 T cell receptor beta chains from the same sample are listed, as sequenced in a study of cytomegalovirus exposure and HLA in healthy donors. With 60 Vbeta and 13 Jbeta primers, the PCR was carried out. Here immunoSEQ multiplex PCR was the method, and the copy in TCRdb shows in-frame clones only, minus some. This sample carries under 110,000 clones, about four fifths of them seen once, and the ten largest clones take under 7.5%. The source material was PBMCs. All receptors derive from a woman between 50 and 59 years old in good health and CMV-seropositive.

This chain uses TRBV9 with TRBJ1-2; 9 bases match TRBD1. V gave up 3 bases and J gave up 4 bases; unmatched junction bases: 7. Germline CDR1 reads SGDLS; CDR2 reads YYNGEE. The CDR3 runs 15 residues. CDR3 DNA: TGTGCCAGCAGCGCGAGGGGGGACAGGGCCTATGGCTACACCTTC. Translating it yields CASSARGDRAYGYTF.

This chain joins TRBV28 and TRBJ1-1; 11 positions agree with TRBD1. Germline lookup yields CDR1 MDHEN and CDR2 SYDVKM. J lost 8 bases, V lost 3 bases, and 2 bases had no gene match. CDR3 size: 13 residues. The CDR3: CASSLDRGPEAFF. The CDR3 DNA is TGTGCCAGCAGTTTGGACAGGGGGCCGGAAGCTTTCTTT.

This chain connects TRBV2 to TRBJ2-3; 9 bases line up with TRBD2. The germline V gene encodes CDR1 SNHLY and CDR2 FYNNEI. The CDR3 loop spans 16 amino acids. Trimming removed 2 bases from V and 0 bases from J; junction bases left unmatched: 3. DNA of the CDR3: TGTGCCAGCAGTGAACTAGCGGGATCTAGCACAGATACGCAGTATTTT. It translates to CASSELAGSSTDTQYF.

The gene calls are TRBV7-2 and TRBJ1-2, with D possibly TRBD1 on 5 matching bases. Deletions cut 6 bases from V and 3 bases from J, with 17 bases between. CDR1 and CDR2 (germline): SGHTA, FQGNSA. The CDR3 spans 15 residues. CDR3 protein: CASSRGQGWYYGYTF. CDR3 bases: TGTGCCAGCAGTCGAGGTCAGGGTTGGTACTATGGCTACACCTTC.

The gene calls are TRBV27 and TRBJ2-5; D not resolved. This CDR3 is 13 amino acids long. The germline CDR1 and CDR2 sequences are MNHEY and SMNVEV (reference sequence). V lost 3 bases, J lost 7 bases, and 12 bases lay in between. The DNA for the CDR3 is TGTGCCAGCAGTTTCAGTGGTGCGGCGACCCAGTACTTC. This translates into CASSFSGAATQYF.

V usage is TRBV4-2 and J usage is TRBJ2-7; no clear D gene. This CDR3 has 13 amino acids. CDR1 is LGHNA and CDR2 is YNFKEQ in the germline V gene. V lost 1 base and J lost 3, with 7 bases in between. CDR3 DNA sequence: TGTGCCAGCAGCCAAGGCGTTGGCTACGAGCAGTACTTC. Amino acids: CASSQGVGYEQYF.

The chain joins TRBV27 to TRBJ1-1; maybe TRBD1 (6 bases). Germline values: CDR1 MNHEY, CDR2 SMNVEV (reference sequence). Trimming took 5 bases from V and 3 from J, leaving 10 bases between them. The CDR3 extends over 13 amino acids. As DNA, the CDR3 is TGTGCCAGCAGTGCACAGGGATACACTGAAGCTTTCTTT. It yields the protein CASSAQGYTEAFF.

The chain carries TRBV7-2 and TRBJ2-7; 9 bases are a match to TRBD1. Germline assignment: CDR1 SGHTA and CDR2 FQGNSA. The CDR3 is 16 amino acids. Trimming removed 0 bases from V and 6 bases from J; junction bases left unmatched: 9. For the CDR3, the DNA is TGTGCCAGCAGCTTAGCGTTAGGACAGGGGCCTCCCGAGCAGTACTTC. It specifies CASSLALGQGPPEQYF.

V and J are TRBV5-1 and TRBJ2-5, with TRBD2 matching over 8 bases. This CDR3 spans 14 amino acids. Per the germline V gene, CDR1 is SGHRS and CDR2 is YFSETQ. Trimming cost V 3 bases and J 9 bases; bases outside gene matches: 10. In DNA form, the CDR3 reads TGCGCCAGCAGCTCGACGAAGGCGGGGGGAGCCCAGTACTTC. This encodes CASSSTKAGGAQYF. The full variable domain, in which reference TRBV5-1 and TRBJ2-5 provide the parts outside the CDR3, is KAGVTQTPRYLIKTRGQQVTLSCSPISGHRSVSWYQQTPGQGLQFLFEYFSETQRNKGNFPGRFSGRQFSNSRSEMNVSTLELGDSALYLCASSSTKAGGAQYFGPGTRLLVL.

The CDR3 here is CASSLWLAGSYNEQFF. The DNA of the CDR3 is TGTGCCAGCAGCTTATGGTTAGCGGGGAGCTACAATGAGCAGTTCTTC. The V call is TRBV7-9, the J call TRBJ2-1; 8 positions match TRBD2. There are 16 residues in the CDR3. Germline loops: CDR1 SEHNR, CDR2 FQNEAQ (reference sequence). Trimming at V came to 2 bases and at J to 3 bases, leaving 6 bases not matched to a gene.

The gene calls are TRBV4-1 and TRBJ2-3, with 13 bases aligning to TRBD2. Germline loops: CDR1 MGHRA, CDR2 YSYEKL. This CDR3 has 22 residues. The junction had 15 bases not matched to a gene; V was cut back by 0 bases and J by 0 bases. CDR3: CASSQDGPGLAGATPSTDTQYF. The CDR3 DNA is TGCGCCAGCAGCCAAGATGGTCCCGGACTAGCGGGGGCTACCCCTAGCACAGATACGCAGTATTTT.

The DNA for the CDR3 is TGTGCCAGCACCCTGAGGGTCCGGACAGGGGATTCACCCCTCCACTTT. Amino acid sequence: CASTLRVRTGDSPLHF. The chain combines TRBV11-2 with TRBJ1-6; the match to TRBD1 covers 9 bases. The J segment lost 8 bases and the V segment lost 7 bases, leaving 12 bases of the junction unmatched. Germline values: CDR1 SGHAT, CDR2 FQNNGV. This CDR3 region has 16 residues.